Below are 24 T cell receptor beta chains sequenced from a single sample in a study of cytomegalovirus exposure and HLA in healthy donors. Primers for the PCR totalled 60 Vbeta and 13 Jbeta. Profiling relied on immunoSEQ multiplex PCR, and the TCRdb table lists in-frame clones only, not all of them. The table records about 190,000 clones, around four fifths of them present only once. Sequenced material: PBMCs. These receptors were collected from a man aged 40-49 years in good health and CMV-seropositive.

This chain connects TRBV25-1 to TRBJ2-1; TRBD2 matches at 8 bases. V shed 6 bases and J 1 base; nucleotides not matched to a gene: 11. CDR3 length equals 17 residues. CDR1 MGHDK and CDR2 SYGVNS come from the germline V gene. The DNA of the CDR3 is TGTGCCAGCAGCTCAGGGAGGCTAGCGGGTTCCTACAATGAGCAGTTCTTC. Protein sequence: CASSSGRLAGSYNEQFF.

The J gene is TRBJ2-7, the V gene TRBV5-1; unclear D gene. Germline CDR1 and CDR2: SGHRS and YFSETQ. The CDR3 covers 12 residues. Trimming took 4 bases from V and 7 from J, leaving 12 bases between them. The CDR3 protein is CASSPGRREQYF. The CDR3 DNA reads TGCGCCAGCAGCCCCGGTCGGAGAGAGCAGTACTTC.

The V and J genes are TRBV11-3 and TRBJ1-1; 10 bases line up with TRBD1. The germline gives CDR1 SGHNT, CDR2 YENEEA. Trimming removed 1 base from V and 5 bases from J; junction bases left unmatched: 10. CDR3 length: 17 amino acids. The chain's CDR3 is CASSLGRGDRGGTEAFF. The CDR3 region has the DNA TGTGCCAGCAGCTTAGGGAGGGGGGACAGGGGTGGGACTGAAGCTTTCTTT.

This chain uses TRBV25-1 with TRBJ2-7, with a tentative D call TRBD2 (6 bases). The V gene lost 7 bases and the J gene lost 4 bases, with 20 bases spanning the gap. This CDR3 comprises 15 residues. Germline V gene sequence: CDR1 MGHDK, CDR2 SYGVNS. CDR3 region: CASTPIWGEWYEQYF. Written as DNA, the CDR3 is TGTGCCAGCACCCCCATCTGGGGGGAGTGGTACGAGCAGTACTTC.

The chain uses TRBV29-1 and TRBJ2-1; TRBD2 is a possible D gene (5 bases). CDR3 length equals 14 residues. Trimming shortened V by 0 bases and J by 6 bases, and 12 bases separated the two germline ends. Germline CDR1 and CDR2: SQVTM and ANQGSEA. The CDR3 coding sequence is TGCAGCGTTGAAGATGCGCTAGCCGGCAATGAGCAGTTCTTC. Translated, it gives CSVEDALAGNEQFF.

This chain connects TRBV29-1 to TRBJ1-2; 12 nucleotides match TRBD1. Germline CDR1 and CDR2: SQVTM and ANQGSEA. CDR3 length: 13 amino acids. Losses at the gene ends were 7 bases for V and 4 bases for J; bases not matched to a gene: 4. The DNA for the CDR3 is TGCAGCGGCGGGGACAGGGGGCTCTATGGCTACACCTTC. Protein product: CSGGDRGLYGYTF.

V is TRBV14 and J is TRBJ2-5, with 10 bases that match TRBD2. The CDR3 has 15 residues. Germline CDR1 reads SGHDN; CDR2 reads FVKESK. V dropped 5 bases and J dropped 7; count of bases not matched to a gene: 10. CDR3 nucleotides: TGTGCCAGCAGCTTAGCGGGAGGCCATTTCGGGACCCAGTACTTC. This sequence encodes CASSLAGGHFGTQYF.

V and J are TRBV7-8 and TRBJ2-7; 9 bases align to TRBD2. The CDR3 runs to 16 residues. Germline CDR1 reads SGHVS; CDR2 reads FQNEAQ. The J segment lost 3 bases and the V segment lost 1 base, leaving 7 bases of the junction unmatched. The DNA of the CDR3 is TGTGCCAGCAGCTTAGAGGTTCTAGCGGGGTTCTACGAGCAGTACTTC. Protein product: CASSLEVLAGFYEQYF.

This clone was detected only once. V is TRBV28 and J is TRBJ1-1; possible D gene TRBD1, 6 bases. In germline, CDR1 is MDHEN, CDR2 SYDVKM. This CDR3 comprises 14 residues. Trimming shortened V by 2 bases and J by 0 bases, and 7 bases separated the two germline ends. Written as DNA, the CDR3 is TGTGCCAGCAGTTTAGGACAGCTGAACACTGAAGCTTTCTTT. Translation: CASSLGQLNTEAFF.

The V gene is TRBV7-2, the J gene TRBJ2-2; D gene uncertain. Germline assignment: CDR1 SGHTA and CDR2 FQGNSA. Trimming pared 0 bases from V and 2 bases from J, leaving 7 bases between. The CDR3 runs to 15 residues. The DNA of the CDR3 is TGTGCCAGCAGCTTAGCGGGCCAAAACACCGGGGAGCTGTTTTTT. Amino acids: CASSLAGQNTGELFF.

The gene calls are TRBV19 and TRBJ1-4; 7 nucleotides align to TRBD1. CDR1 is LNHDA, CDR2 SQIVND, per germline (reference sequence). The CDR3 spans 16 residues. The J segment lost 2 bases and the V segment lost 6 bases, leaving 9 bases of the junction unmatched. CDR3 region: CASSKIGTATNEKLFF. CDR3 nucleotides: TGTGCCAGTAGCAAGATCGGGACAGCGACTAATGAAAAACTGTTTTTT.

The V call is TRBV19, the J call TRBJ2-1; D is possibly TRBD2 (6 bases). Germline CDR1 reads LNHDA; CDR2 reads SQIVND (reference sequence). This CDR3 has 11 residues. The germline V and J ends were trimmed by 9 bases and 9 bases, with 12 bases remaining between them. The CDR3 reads CASRVGGEQFF. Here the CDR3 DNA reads TGTGCCAGCCGAGTCGGGGGTGAGCAGTTCTTC.

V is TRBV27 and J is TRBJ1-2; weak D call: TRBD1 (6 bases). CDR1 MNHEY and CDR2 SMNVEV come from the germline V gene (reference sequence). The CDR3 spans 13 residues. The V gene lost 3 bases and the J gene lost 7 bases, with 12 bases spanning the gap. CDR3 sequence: CASSFNREGGYTF. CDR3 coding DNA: TGTGCCAGCAGTTTCAACAGGGAGGGTGGCTACACCTTC.

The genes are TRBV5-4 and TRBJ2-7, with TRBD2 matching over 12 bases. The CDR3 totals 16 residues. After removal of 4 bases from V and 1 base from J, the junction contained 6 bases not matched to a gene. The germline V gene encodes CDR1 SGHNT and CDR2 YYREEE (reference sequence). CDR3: CASSVGGLAGSYEQYF. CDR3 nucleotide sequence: TGTGCCAGCAGCGTCGGGGGACTAGCGGGTTCCTACGAGCAGTACTTC.

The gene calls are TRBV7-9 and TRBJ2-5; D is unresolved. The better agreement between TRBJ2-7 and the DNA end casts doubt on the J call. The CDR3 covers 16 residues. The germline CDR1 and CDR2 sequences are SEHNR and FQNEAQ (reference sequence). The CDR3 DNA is TGTGCCAGCAGCTTAGCGGTACCTCCGAGCTCCTACGAGCAGTACTTC. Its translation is CASSLAVPPSSYEQYF.

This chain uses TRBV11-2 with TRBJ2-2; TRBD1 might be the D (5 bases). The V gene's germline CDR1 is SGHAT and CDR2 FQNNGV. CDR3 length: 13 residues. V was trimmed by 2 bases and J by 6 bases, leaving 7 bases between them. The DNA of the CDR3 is TGTGCCAGCAGCTTACAGGGATCCGGGGAGCTGTTTTTT. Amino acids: CASSLQGSGELFF.

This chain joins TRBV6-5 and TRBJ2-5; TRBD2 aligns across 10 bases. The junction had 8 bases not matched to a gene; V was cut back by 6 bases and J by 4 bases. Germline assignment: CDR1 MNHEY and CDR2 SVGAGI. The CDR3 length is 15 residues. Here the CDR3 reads CASSPTRLAGETQYF. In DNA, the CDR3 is TGTGCCAGCAGCCCTACGCGACTAGCGGGAGAGACCCAGTACTTC.

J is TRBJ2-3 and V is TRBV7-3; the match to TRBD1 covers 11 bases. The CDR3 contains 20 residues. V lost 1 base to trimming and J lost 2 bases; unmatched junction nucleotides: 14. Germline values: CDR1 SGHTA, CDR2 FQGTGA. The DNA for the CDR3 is TGTGCCAGCAGCTTAAGGTCTGGACAGGGGGCTTCCCTTAACACAGATACGCAGTATTTT. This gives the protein CASSLRSGQGASLNTDTQYF.

This CDR3 is CASSHLGQGPPEAFF. The CDR3 coding sequence is TGTGCCAGCAGCCACTTAGGACAGGGACCCCCTGAAGCTTTCTTT. The chain combines TRBV14 with TRBJ1-1; 8 nucleotides align to TRBD1. Germline assignment: CDR1 SGHDN and CDR2 FVKESK. This CDR3 contains 15 residues. The J segment lost 6 bases and the V segment lost 3 bases, leaving 9 bases of the junction unmatched.

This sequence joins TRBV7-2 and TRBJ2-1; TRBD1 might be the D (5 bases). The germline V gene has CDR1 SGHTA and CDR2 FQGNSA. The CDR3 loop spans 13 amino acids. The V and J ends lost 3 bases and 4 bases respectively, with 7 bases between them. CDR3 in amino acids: CASSLQGYNEQFF. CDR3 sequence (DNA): TGTGCCAGCAGCTTGCAGGGATACAATGAGCAGTTCTTC.

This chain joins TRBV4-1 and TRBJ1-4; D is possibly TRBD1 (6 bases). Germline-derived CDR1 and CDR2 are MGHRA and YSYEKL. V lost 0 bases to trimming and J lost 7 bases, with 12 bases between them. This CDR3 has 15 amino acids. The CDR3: CASSQDQGQGEKLFF. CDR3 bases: TGCGCCAGCAGCCAAGATCAGGGACAAGGTGAAAAACTGTTTTTT.

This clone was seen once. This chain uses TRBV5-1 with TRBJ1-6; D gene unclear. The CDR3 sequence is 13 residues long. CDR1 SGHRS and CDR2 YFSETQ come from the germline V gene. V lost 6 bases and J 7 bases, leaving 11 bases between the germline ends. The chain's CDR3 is CASTPGGNSPLHF. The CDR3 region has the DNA TGCGCCAGCACACCAGGCGGGAATTCACCCCTCCACTTT.

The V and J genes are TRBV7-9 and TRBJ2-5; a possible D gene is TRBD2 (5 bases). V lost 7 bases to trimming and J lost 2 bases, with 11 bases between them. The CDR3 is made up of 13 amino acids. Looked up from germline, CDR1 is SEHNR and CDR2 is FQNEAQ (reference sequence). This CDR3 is CASTRTPQETQYF. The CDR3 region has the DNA TGTGCCAGCACCCGGACTCCGCAAGAGACCCAGTACTTC. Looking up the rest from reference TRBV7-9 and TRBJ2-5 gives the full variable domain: DTGVSQNPRHKITKRGQNVTFRCDPISEHNRLYWYRQTLGQGPEFLTYFQNEAQLEKSRLLSDRFSAERPKGSFSTLEIQRTEQGDSAMYLCASTRTPQETQYFGPGTRLLVL.

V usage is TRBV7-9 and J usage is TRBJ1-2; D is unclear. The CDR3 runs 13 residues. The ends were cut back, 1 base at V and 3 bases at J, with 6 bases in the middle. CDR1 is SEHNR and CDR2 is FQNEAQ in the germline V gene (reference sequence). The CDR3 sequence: CASSLGQDYGYTF. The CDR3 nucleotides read TGTGCCAGCAGCTTAGGGCAAGACTATGGCTACACCTTC.